This TCR beta chain was profiled in a study of blood T cell repertoires in COVID-19. Study as a whole: The United States, Italy and Spain provided the acute and convalescent COVID-19 samples. Sample material is recorded as cDNA or gDNA derived from T cells, B-cell-depleted T cells, or PBMCs.

Authors' methods: Scientists estimated how many nucleated cells there were by amplifying reference gene primers. The repertoire was sequenced with immunoSEQ multiplex PCR; TCRdb's copy has only in-frame clones and lacks some. D and trimming were read from the DNA, whereas the V and J calls and clone size are those reported in that table. The sample holds around 260,000 clones, about 85% seen once. Sequenced material: peripheral blood. The clonotype comes from a human donor in a cohort sampled during active COVID-19.

The CDR3 coding sequence is TGTGCCAGCAGACCTGACAGGTGGAGGACAGATACGCAGTATTTT. Amino acids: CASRPDRWRTDTQYF. The J gene is TRBJ2-3, the V gene TRBV6-5; weak D call: TRBD1 (6 bases). CDR3 size: 15 residues. V gave up 6 bases and J gave up 3 bases, with 16 bases separating them. The germline V gene has CDR1 MNHEY and CDR2 SVGAGI.